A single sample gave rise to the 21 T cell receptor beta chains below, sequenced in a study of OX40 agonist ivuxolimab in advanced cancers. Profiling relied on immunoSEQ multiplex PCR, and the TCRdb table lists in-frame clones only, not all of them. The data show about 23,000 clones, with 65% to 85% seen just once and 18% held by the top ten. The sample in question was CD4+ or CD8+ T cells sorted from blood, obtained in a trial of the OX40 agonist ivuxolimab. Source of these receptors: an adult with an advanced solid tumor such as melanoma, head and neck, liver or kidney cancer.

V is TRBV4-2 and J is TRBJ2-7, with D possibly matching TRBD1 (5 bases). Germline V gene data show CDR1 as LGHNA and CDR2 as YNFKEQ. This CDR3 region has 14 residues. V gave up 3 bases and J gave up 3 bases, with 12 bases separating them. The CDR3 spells CASSQSIQGYEQYF. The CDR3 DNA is TGTGCCAGCAGCCAGTCGATTCAGGGCTACGAGCAGTACTTC.

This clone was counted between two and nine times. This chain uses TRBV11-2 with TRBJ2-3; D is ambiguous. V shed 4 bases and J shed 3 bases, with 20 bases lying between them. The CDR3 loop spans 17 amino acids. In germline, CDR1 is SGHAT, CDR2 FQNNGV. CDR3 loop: CASSYRRLGSQTDTQYF. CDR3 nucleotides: TGTGCCAGCAGCTACCGTAGACTGGGCTCGCAGACAGATACGCAGTATTTT. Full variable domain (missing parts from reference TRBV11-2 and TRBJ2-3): EAGVAQSPRYKIIEKRQSVAFWCNPISGHATLYWYQQILGQGPKLLIQFQNNGVVDDSQLPKDRFSAERLKGVDSTLKIQPAKLEDSAVYLCASSYRRLGSQTDTQYFGPGTRLTVL.

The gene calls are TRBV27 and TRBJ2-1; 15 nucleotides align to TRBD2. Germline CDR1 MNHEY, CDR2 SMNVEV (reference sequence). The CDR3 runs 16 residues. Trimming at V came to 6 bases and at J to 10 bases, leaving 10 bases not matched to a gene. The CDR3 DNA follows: TGTGCCAGCAGATGGCCGGGACTAGCGGGAGGAGGCGAGCAGTTCTTC. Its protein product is CASRWPGLAGGGEQFF.

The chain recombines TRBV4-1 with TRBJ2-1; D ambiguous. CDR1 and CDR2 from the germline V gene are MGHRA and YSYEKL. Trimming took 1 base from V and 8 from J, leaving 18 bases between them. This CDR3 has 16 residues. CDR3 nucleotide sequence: TGCGCCAGCAGCCAAGTGAATCTGGTGGCAGTGGATGAGCAGTTCTTC. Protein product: CASSQVNLVAVDEQFF.

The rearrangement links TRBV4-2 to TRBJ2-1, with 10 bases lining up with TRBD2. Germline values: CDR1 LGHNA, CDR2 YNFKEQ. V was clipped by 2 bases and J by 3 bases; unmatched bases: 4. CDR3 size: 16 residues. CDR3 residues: CASSQQLAGNYNEQFF. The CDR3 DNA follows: TGTGCCAGCAGCCAACAACTAGCGGGGAACTACAATGAGCAGTTCTTC.

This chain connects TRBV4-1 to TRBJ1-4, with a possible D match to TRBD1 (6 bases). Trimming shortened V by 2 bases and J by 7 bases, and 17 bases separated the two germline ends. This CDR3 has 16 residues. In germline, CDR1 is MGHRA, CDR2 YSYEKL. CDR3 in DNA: TGCGCCAGCAGCCAAAACAGGGCAGAGAATCGTGAAAAACTGTTTTTT. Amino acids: CASSQNRAENREKLFF.

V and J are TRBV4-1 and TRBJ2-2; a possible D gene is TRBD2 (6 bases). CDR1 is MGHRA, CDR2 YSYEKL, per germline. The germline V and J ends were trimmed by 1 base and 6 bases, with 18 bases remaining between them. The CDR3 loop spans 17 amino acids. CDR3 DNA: TGCGCCAGCAGCCAAGGAGAGGGCGGGGCAGCAGCCGGGGAGCTGTTTTTT. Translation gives CASSQGEGGAAAGELFF.

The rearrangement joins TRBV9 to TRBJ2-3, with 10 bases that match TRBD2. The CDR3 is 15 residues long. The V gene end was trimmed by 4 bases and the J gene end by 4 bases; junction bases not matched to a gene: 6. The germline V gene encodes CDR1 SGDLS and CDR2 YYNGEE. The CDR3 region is CASSRSGGGSDTQYF. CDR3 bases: TGTGCCAGCAGCCGGAGCGGGGGGGGCTCAGATACGCAGTATTTT.

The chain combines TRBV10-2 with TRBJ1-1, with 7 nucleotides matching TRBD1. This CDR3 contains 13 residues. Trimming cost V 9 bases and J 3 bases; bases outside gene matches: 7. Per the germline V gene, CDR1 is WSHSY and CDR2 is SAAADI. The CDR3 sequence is CASQGGPYTEAFF. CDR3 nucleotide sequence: TGCGCCAGTCAAGGGGGCCCGTACACTGAAGCTTTCTTT.

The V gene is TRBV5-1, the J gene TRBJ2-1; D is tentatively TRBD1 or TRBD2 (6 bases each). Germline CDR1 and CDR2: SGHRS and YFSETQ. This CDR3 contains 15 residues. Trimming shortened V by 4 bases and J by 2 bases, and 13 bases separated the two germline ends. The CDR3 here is CASSPGDTPYNEQFF. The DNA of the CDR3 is TGCGCCAGCAGCCCGGGGGACACTCCCTACAATGAGCAGTTCTTC.

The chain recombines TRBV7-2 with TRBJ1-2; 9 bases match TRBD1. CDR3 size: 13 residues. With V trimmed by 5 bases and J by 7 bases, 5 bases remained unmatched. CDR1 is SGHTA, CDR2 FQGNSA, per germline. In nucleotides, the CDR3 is TGTGCCAGCAGCCAGCGGGACAGGGCTGGCTACACCTTC. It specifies CASSQRDRAGYTF.

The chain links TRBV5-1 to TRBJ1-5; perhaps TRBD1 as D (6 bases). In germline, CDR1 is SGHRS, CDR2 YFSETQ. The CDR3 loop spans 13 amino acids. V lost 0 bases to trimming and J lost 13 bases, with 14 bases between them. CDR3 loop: CASSLDLDRPQHF. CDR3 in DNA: TGCGCCAGCAGCTTGGATCTAGACAGGCCGCAGCATTTT.

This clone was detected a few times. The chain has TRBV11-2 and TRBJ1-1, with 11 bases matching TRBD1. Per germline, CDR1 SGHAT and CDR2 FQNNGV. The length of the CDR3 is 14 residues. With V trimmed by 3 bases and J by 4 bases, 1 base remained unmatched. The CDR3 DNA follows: TGTGCCAGCAGCTTCGGACAGGGGGCCACTGAAGCTTTCTTT. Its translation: CASSFGQGATEAFF.

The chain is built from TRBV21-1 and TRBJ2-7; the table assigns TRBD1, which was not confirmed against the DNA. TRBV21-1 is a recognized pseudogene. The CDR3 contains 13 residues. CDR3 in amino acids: CASTCRDNYEQYF. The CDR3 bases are TGTGCCAGCACTTGCAGGGACAACTACGAGCAGTACTTC.

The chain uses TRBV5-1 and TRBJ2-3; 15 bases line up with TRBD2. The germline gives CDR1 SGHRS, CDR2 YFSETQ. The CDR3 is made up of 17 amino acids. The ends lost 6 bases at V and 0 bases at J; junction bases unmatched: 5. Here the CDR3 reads CASTVGTSGRSTDTQYF. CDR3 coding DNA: TGCGCCAGCACCGTTGGGACTAGCGGGAGGAGCACAGATACGCAGTATTTT.

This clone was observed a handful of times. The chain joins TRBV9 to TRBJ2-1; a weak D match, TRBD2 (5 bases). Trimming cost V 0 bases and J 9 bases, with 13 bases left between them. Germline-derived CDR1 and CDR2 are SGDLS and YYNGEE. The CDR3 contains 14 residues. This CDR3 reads CASSVVRQAGEQFF. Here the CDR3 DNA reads TGTGCCAGCAGCGTAGTAAGGCAGGCGGGTGAGCAGTTCTTC.

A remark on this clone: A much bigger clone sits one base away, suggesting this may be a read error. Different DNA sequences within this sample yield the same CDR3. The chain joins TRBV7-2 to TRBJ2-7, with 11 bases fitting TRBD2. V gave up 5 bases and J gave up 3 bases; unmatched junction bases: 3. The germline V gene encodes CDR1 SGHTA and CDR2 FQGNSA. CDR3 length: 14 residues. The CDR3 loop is CASSPGTSGYEQYF. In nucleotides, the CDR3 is TGTGCCAGCAGCCCTGGGACTAGCGGCTACGAGCAGTACTTC.

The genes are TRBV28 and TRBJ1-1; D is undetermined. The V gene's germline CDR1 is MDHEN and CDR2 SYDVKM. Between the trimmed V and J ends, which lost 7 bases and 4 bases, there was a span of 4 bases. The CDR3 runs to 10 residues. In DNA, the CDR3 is TGTGCCAGCATGCTCACTGAAGCTTTCTTT. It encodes CASMLTEAFF.

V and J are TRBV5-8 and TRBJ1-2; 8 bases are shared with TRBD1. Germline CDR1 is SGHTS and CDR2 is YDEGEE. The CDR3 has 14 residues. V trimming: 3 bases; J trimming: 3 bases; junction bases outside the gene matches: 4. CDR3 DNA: TGTGCCAGCAGCTACCCGACAGGGGACTATGGCTACACCTTC. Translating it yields CASSYPTGDYGYTF.

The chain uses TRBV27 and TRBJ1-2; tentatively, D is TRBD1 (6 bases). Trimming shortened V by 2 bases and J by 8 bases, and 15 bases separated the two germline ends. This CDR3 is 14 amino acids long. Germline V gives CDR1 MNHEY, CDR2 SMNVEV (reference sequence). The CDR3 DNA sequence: TGTGCCAGCAGTTTAGGGGGCGGCACTAGGGGCTACACCTTC. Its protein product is CASSLGGGTRGYTF.

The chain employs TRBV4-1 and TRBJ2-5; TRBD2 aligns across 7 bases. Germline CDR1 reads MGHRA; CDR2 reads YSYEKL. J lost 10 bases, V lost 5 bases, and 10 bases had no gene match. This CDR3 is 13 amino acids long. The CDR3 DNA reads TGCGCCAGCAGCTTACCGGGACTACAGTTCCAGTACTTC. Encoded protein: CASSLPGLQFQYF.